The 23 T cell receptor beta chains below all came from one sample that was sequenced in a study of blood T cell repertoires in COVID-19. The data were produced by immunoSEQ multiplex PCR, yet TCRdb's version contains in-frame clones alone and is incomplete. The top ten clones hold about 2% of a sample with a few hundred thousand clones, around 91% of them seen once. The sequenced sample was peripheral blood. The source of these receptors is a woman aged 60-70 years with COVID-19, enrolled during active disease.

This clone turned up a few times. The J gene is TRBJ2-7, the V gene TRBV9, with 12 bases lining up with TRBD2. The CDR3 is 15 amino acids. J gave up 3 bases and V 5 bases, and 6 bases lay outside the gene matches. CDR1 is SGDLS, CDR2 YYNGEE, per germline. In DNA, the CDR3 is TGTGCCAGCAGTCACACTAGCGGGGGGATCTACGAGCAGTACTTC. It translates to CASSHTSGGIYEQYF.

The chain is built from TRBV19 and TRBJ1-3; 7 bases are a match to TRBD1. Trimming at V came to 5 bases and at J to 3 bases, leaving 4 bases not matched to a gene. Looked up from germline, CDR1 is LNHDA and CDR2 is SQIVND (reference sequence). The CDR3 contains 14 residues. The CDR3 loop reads CASSSTGDGNTIYF. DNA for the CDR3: TGTGCCAGTAGTTCAACAGGGGATGGAAACACCATATATTTT.

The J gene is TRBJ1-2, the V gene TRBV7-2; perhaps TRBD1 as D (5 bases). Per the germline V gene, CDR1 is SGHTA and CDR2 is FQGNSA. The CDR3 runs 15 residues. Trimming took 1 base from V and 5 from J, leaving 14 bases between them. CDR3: CASSLGSREGYGYTF. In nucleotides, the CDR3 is TGTGCCAGCAGCTTAGGCAGCAGGGAAGGATATGGCTACACCTTC.

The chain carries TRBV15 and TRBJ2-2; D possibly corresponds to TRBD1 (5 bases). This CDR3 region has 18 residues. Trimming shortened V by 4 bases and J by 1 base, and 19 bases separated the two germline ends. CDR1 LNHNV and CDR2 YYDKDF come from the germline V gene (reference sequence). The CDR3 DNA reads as TGTGCCACCAGCAAAGCTCTAACGTTCACAGGGAACACCGGGGAGCTGTTTTTT. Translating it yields CATSKALTFTGNTGELFF.

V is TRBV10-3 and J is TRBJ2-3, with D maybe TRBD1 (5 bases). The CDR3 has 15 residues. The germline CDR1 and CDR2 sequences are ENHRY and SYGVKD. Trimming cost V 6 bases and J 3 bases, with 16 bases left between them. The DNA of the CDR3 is TGTGCCATCAGGAGACAGCCCCTGAGGACAGATACGCAGTATTTT. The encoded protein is CAIRRQPLRTDTQYF.

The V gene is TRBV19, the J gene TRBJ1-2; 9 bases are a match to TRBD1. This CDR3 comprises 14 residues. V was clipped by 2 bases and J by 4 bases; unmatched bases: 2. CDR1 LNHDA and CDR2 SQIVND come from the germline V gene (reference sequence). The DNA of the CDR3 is TGTGCCAGTAGTATAATGGGACAGGGCTATGGCTACACCTTC. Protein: CASSIMGQGYGYTF.

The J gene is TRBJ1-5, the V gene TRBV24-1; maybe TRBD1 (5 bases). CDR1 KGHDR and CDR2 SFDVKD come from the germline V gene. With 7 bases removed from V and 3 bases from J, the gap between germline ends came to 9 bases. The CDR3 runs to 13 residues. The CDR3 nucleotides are TGTGCCACCAGCGCAGGGAACAATCAGCCCCAGCATTTT. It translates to CATSAGNNQPQHF.

In DNA form, the CDR3 reads TGTGCCAGCAGCTTACAGGGGACCGTTAGCTCCTACGAGCAGTACTTC. This codes for CASSLQGTVSSYEQYF. The chain employs TRBV7-2 and TRBJ2-7, with D tentatively TRBD1 (6 bases). CDR3 length: 16 amino acids. Germline CDR1 and CDR2: SGHTA and FQGNSA. Trimming took off 2 bases at V and 0 bases at J, with 14 bases between the two ends.

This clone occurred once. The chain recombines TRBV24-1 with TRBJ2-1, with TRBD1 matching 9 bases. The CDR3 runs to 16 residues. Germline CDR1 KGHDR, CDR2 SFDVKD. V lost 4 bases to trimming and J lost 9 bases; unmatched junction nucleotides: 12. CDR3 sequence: CATSEGSPGTGSEQFF. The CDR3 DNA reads TGTGCCACCAGTGAGGGGAGTCCCGGGACAGGGTCTGAGCAGTTCTTC.

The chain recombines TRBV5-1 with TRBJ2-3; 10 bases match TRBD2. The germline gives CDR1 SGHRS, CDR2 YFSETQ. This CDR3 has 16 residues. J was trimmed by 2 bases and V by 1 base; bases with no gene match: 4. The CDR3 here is CASSLNLAGATDTQYF. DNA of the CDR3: TGCGCCAGCAGCTTGAATCTAGCGGGGGCCACAGATACGCAGTATTTT. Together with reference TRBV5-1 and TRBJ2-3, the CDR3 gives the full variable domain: KAGVTQTPRYLIKTRGQQVTLSCSPISGHRSVSWYQQTPGQGLQFLFEYFSETQRNKGNFPGRFSGRQFSNSRSEMNVSTLELGDSALYLCASSLNLAGATDTQYFGPGTRLTVL.

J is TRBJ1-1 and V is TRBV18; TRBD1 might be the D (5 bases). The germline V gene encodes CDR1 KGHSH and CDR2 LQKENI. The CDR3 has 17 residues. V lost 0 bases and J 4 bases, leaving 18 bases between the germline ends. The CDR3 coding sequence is TGTGCCAGCTCACCACCGACGCCTGGCAGGGAGGGCACTGAAGCTTTCTTT. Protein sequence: CASSPPTPGREGTEAFF.

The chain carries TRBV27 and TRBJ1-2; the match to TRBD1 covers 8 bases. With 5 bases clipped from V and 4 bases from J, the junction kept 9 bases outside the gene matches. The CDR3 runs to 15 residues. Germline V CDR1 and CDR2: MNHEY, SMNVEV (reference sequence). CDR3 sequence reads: CASSPGQGALYGYTF. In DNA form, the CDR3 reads TGTGCCAGCAGTCCGGGGCAGGGGGCGCTCTATGGCTACACCTTC.

As DNA, the CDR3 is TGTGCCAGCAGCCAGGCTAGCGGGGGGGCCTACGAGCAGTACTTC. It specifies CASSQASGGAYEQYF. The chain has TRBV3-1 (or the pseudogene TRBV3-2) and TRBJ2-7; 12 bases align to TRBD2. The CDR3 has 15 amino acids. The germline CDR1 and CDR2 sequences are LGHDT and YNNKEL (reference sequence). Unmatched junction bases numbered 2, after V lost 3 bases and J lost 2 bases.

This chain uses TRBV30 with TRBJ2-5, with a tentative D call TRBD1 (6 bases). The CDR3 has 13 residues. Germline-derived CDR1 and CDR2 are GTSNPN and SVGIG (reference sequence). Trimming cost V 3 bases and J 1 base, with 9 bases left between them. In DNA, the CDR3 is TGTGCCTGGAGCACAGGGCTCCAAGAGACCCAGTACTTC. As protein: CAWSTGLQETQYF.

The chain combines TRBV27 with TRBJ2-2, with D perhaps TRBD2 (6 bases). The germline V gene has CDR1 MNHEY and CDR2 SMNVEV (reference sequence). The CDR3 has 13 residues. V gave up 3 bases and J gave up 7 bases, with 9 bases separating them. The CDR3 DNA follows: TGTGCCAGCAGTTTTGGGGGGAACGGGGAGCTGTTTTTT. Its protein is CASSFGGNGELFF.

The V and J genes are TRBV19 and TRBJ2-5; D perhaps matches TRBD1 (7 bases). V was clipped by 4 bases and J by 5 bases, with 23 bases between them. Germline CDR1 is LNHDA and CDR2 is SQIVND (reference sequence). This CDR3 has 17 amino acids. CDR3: CASSTLNPGAGGETQYF. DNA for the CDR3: TGTGCCAGTAGTACCTTAAACCCGGGAGCAGGGGGGGAGACCCAGTACTTC.

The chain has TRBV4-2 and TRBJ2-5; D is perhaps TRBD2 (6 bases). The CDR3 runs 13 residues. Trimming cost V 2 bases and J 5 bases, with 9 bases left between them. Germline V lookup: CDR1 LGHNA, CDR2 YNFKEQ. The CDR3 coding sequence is TGTGCCAGCAGCCAAAGGGACTTTGAGACCCAGTACTTC. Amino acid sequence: CASSQRDFETQYF.

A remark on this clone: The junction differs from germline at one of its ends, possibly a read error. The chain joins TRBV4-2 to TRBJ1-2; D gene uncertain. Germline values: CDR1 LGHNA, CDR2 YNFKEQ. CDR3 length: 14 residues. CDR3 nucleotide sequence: TGTGCCAGCAGCCAAGATCTGGTGGCCGGGTATAGTTACTTC. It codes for CASSQDLVAGYSYF.

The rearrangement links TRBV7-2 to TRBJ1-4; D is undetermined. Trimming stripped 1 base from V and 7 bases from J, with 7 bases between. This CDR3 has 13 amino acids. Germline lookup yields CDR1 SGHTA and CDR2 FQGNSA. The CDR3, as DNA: TGTGCCAGCAGCTTAGGCCCAGGTGAAAAACTGTTTTTT. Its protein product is CASSLGPGEKLFF.

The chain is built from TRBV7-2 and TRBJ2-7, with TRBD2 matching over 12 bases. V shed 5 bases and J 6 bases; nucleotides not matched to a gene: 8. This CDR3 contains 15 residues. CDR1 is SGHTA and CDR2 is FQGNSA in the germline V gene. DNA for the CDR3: TGTGCCAGCAGCCCTAGCGGGGGGGCTCCCGCCGAGCAGTACTTC. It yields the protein CASSPSGGAPAEQYF.

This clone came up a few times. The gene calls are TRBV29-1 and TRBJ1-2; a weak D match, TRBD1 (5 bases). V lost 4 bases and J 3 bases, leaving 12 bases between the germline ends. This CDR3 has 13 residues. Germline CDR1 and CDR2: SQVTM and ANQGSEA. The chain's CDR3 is CSVGDGRDYGYTF. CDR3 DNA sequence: TGCAGCGTTGGGGACGGGAGAGACTATGGCTACACCTTC.

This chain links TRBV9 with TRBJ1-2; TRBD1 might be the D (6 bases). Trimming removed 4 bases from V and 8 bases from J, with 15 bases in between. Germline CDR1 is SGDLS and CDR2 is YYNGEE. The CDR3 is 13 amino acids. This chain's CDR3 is CASSLAGVEGYTF. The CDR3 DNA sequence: TGTGCCAGCAGCCTGGCAGGGGTGGAGGGCTACACCTTC.

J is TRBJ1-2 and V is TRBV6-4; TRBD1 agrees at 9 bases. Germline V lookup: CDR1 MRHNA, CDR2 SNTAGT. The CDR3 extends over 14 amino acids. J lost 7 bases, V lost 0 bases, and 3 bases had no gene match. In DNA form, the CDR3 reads TGTGCCAGCAGTGACTCGGGACAGGGATTTGGCTACACCTTC. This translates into CASSDSGQGFGYTF.